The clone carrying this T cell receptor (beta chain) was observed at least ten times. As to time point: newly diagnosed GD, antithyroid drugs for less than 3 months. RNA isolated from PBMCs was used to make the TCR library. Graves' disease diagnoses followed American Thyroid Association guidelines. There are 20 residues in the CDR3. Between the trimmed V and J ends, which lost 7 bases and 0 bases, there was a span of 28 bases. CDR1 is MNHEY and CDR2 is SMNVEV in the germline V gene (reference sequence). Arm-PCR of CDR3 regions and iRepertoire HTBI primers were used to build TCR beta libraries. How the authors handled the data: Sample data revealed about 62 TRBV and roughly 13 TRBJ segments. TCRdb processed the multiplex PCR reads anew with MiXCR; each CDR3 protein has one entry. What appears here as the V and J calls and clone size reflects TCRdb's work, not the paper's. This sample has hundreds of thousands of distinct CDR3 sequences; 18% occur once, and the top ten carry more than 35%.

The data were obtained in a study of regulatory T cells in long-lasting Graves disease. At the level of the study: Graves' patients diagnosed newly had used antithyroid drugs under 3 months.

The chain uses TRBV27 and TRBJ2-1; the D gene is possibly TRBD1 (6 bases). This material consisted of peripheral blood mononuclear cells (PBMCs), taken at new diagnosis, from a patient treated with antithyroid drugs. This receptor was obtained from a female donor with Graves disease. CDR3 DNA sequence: TGTGCCAGCATCCACCTAGGGGGTCTATCCGGTCTCTACTCCTACAATGAGCAGTTCTTC. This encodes CASIHLGGLSGLYSYNEQFF.